This T cell receptor beta chain comes out of a study of a mutant IDH1 vaccine in newly diagnosed glioma. On this clone itself: Its specificity is unknown.

This CDR3 region has 12 residues. Deletions cut 1 base from V and 3 bases from J, with 5 bases between. The V gene's germline CDR1 is GTSNPN and CDR2 SVGIG (reference sequence). Here immunoSEQ multiplex PCR was the method, and the copy in TCRdb shows in-frame clones only, minus some. The repertoire holds 11,000 or so clones, with roughly 84% as singletons. Time point denoted: week 5, during vaccination. One vaccine dose held 300 ug of mutant IDH1 20-mer peptide and came with topical imiquimod. Study results and caveats: Among patients, around 93% showed immune responses induced by the vaccine.

The chain carries TRBV30 and TRBJ2-3; D is tentatively TRBD1 or TRBD2 (5 bases each). The specimen was PBMCs, collected from a glioma patient whose treatment included an IDH1 peptide vaccine. The TCR sequence derives from a woman between 40 and 55 years old with glioma. Some clones in this sample may be carry-over from other donors' samples. DNA of the CDR3: TGTGCCTGGAGTGGGGGGACAGATACGCAGTATTTT. This gives the protein CAWSGGTDTQYF.